Included here is one TCR beta chain sequence, with context. What it recognizes is unknown. Profiling relied on immunoSEQ multiplex PCR, and the TCRdb table lists in-frame clones only, not all of them. The sample contains 80,000 to 95,000 clones, around 80% of which appear only once. Time point here: cycle 4 day 1 (C4D1), after around six weeks of nivolumab. Each patient experienced a relapse that followed autologous stem cell transplantation, and brentuximab vedotin exposure varied. The germline V and J ends were trimmed by 2 bases and 2 bases, with 13 bases remaining between them. The germline gives CDR1 MGHRA, CDR2 YSYEKL. This CDR3 is 17 amino acids long. These data come from a study of PD-1 blockade in classical Hodgkin lymphoma. Study overall: Patients were given intravenous nivolumab, 3 mg/kg, every 2 weeks. Study findings and constraints: For complete responders, baseline diversity was comparable to that of newly diagnosed patients. Any patient who commenced nivolumab under 1 year after ASCT was excluded.

The source was peripheral blood mononuclear cells (PBMCs), collected before the fourth cycle of nivolumab. The sequence was collected from a human donor with classical Hodgkin lymphoma. The J gene is TRBJ2-6, the V gene TRBV4-1, with D unclear. The CDR3 DNA sequence: TGCGCCAGCAGCCAACGACACCCGACAACTGGGGCCAACGTCCTGACTTTC. The encoded protein is CASSQRHPTTGANVLTF.